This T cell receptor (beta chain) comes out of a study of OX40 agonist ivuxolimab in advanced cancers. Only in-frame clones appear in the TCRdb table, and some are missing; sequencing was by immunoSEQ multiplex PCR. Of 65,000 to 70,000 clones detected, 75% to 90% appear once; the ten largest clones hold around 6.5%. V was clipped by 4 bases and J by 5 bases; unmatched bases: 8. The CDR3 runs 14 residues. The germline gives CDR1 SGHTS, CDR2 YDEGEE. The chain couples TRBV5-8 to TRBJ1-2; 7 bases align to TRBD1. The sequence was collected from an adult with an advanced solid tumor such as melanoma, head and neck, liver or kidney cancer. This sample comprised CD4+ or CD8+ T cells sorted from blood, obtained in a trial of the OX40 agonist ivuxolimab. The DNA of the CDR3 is TGTGCCAGCAGCCCAAGACAGGGTTGGTATGGCTACACCTTC. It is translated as CASSPRQGWYGYTF.